This T cell receptor beta chain was profiled in a study of shared clonotypes between healthy human individuals. Trimming removed 4 bases at V and 2 bases at J, with 10 bases between. The germline CDR1 and CDR2 sequences are SGHRS and YFSETQ. The CDR3 covers 13 residues. Original analysis: Owing to the provision of junction-only sequences devoid of quality scores by immunoSEQ, filtering differed. Profiling relied on immunoSEQ multiplex PCR, and the TCRdb table lists in-frame clones only, not all of them. From that table come the V and J calls and clone size; the DNA was used to work out D and trimming. The data contain about a million clones, approximately 77% of them singletons.

V gene TRBV5-1 combines with J gene TRBJ2-7; no clear D. Sequenced sample: memory CD4+ T cells from PBMCs. Subset denoted: CD45RA-negative fraction. This sequence originates from a man aged 18-30 years in good health. Some clones in this sample may be carry-over from other donors' samples. The CDR3 sequence: CASSPSRAYEQYF. The CDR3 DNA is TGCGCCAGCAGCCCGAGTAGGGCCTACGAGCAGTACTTC.